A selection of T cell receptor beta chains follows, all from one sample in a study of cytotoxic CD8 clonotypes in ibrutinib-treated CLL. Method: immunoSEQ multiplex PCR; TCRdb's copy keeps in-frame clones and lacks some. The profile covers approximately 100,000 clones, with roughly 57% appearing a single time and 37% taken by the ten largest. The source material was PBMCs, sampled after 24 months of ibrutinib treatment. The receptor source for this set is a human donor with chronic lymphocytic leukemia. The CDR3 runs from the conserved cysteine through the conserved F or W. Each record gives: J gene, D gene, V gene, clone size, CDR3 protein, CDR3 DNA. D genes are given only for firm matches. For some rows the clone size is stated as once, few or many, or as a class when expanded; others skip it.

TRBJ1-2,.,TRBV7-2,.,CASTSGAVGGGGYTF,TGTGCCAGCACCTCTGGGGCCGTGGGGGGTGGAGGCTACACCTTC
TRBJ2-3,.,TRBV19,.,CASSIGGTGSTDTQYF,TGTGCCAGTAGTATAGGCGGAACAGGTAGCACAGATACGCAGTATTTT
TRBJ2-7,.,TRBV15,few,CATSREGTSSYEQYF,TGTGCCACCAGCAGAGAAGGGACATCTTCCTACGAGCAGTACTTC
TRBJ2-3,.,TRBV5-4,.,CASSGGGGGTDTQYF,TGTGCCAGCAGCGGGGGTGGGGGCGGCACAGATACGCAGTATTTT
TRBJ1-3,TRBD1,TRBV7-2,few,CASSLGTGAGNTIYF,TGTGCCAGCAGCTTAGGGACAGGGGCTGGAAACACCATATATTTT
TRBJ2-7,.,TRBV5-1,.,CASSPGGDDEQYF,TGCGCCAGCAGCCCCGGCGGGGACGACGAGCAGTACTTC
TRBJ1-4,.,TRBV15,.,CATSRSGTRNEKLFF,TGTGCCACCAGCAGATCCGGGACGCGAAACGAAAAACTGTTTTTT
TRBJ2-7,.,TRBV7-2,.,CASSLVSGLLGSNEQYF,TGTGCCAGCAGCTTAGTCTCCGGCTTACTGGGTTCCAACGAGCAGTACTTC
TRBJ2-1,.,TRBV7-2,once,CASSLTTHNEQFF,TGTGCCAGCAGCTTAACGACCCACAATGAGCAGTTCTTC
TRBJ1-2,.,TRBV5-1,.,CASRGSDGNYGYTF,TGCGCCAGCAGGGGAAGCGATGGCAACTATGGCTACACCTTC
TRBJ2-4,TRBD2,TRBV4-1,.,CASSQEGSGGAKNIQYF,TGCGCCAGCAGCCAAGAGGGAAGCGGGGGAGCCAAAAACATTCAGTACTTC
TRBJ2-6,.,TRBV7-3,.,CASSLNTGANVLTF,TGTGCCAGCAGCTTAAATACTGGGGCCAACGTCCTGACTTTC
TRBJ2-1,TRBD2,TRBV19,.,CASSIDSPLAGAYNEQFF,TGTGCCAGTAGTATAGACTCCCCACTAGCGGGAGCCTACAATGAGCAGTTCTTC
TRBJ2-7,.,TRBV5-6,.,CASSFGEEQPSYEQYF,TGTGCCAGCAGCTTCGGCGAGGAACAGCCCTCCTACGAGCAGTACTTC
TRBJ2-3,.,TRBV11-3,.,CASSPEGGRPDTDTQYF,TGTGCCAGCAGCCCCGAGGGTGGGAGGCCTGACACAGATACGCAGTATTTT
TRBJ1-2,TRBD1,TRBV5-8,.,CASSDRGGVEGYTF,TGTGCCAGCAGCGACAGGGGTGGGGTGGAAGGCTACACCTTC
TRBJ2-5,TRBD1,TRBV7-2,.,CASSSDRVGTQYF,TGTGCCAGCAGTTCCGACAGGGTTGGGACCCAGTACTTC
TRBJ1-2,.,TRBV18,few,CASSPRGRGDYGYTF,TGTGCCAGCTCACCACGGGGGAGAGGCGACTATGGCTACACCTTC
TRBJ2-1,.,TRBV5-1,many,CASSLRLGGNEQFF,TGCGCCAGCAGCTTGAGACTAGGGGGAAATGAGCAGTTCTTC
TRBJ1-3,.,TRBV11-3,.,CASSPDSLGNTIYF,TGTGCCAGCAGCCCAGACAGCCTCGGAAACACCATATATTTT
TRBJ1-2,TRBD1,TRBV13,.,CASSSDRVGSYTF,TGTGCCAGCAGCTCGGACAGGGTAGGGAGCTACACCTTC
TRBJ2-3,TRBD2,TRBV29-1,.,CSFSGVTDTQYF,TGCAGCTTTAGCGGGGTCACAGATACGCAGTATTTT
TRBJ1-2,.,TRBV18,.,CASSPRKGDGYTF,TGTGCCAGCTCACCACGGAAGGGAGATGGCTACACCTTC